These T cell receptor beta chains were read from a single sample in a study of siplizumab effects on memory and regulatory T cells. Method: immunoSEQ multiplex PCR; TCRdb's copy keeps in-frame clones and lacks some. Of approximately 60,000 clones detected, nearly 98% appear once; the ten largest clones hold around 0.086%. The sequenced material came from naive CD8+ T cells sorted from blood. These receptors all stem from a human donor in good health. The CDR3 runs from the conserved cysteine through the conserved F or W. Fields, in order: J gene, V gene, CDR3 protein.

j_gene: TRBJ2-7; v_gene: TRBV14; CDR3aa: CASSHPGQDPYEQYF
j_gene: TRBJ2-7; v_gene: TRBV7-6; CDR3aa: CASSPGTGEEQYF
j_gene: TRBJ2-1; v_gene: TRBV27; CDR3aa: CASSLAPHNEQFF
j_gene: TRBJ2-1; v_gene: TRBV9; CDR3aa: CASSATGAGTYNEQFF
j_gene: TRBJ1-1; v_gene: TRBV7-6; CDR3aa: CASSARDRGVTEAFF
j_gene: TRBJ2-7; v_gene: TRBV7-9; CDR3aa: CASSLALSYEQYF
j_gene: TRBJ1-2; v_gene: TRBV19; CDR3aa: CASSNRQDYGYTF
j_gene: TRBJ1-1; v_gene: TRBV5-6; CDR3aa: CASSLGGANTEAFF
j_gene: TRBJ2-5; v_gene: TRBV2; CDR3aa: CASSLPGGGQETQYF
j_gene: TRBJ2-5; v_gene: TRBV7-6; CDR3aa: CASSPGLSQETQYF